These 4 T cell receptor beta chains were all obtained from the same sample, sequenced in a study of spatial heterogeneity in lung cancer. Study outcomes and limitations: Counts of expanded intratumoral alpha and beta TCRs tracked tumor mutation counts.

These receptors' antigens are unknown. The time point was: sample taken at primary tumor resection. TCRdb recomputed calls from the 5' RACE reads with MiXCR, one row per CDR3 protein. Of around 1,500 distinct CDR3 sequences listed, more than 6% are singletons. The sample in question was lung tumor tissue, obtained at surgery. These receptors came from a female donor with early-stage non-small cell lung cancer.

By proportion, this clonotype is large (0.1 to 1%). V gene TRBV19 combines with J gene TRBJ2-1, with 12 positions matching TRBD2. The CDR3 loop spans 14 amino acids. Germline CDR1 reads LNHDA; CDR2 reads SQIVND (reference sequence). With 6 bases clipped from V and 10 bases from J, the junction kept 7 bases outside the gene matches. For the CDR3, the DNA is TGTGCCAGTAGACCCCAGACTAGCGGGAGAGAGCAGTTCTTC. Amino acid sequence: CASRPQTSGREQFF.

V gene TRBV5-5 combines with J gene TRBJ2-2; D ambiguous. The V gene's germline CDR1 is SGHKS and CDR2 YYEKEE (reference sequence). V lost 4 bases and J lost 7, with 8 bases in between. CDR3 length equals 12 residues. The CDR3: CASSTDSGELFF. CDR3 sequence (DNA): TGTGCCAGCAGCACCGATAGCGGGGAGCTGTTTTTT.

Within the sample, this clonotype is medium-sized. CDR3 amino acids: CSGVGTSGNEQFF. CDR3 nucleotide sequence: TGCAGCGGTGTCGGGACTAGCGGAAATGAGCAGTTCTTC. This sequence joins TRBV29-1 and TRBJ2-1; 11 bases fit TRBD2. The germline CDR1 and CDR2 sequences are SQVTM and ANQGSEA. V lost 7 bases to trimming and J lost 7 bases; unmatched junction nucleotides: 6. The CDR3 length is 13 residues.

This clonotype is classed as medium-sized (0.01 to 0.1%). The chain is built from TRBV15 and TRBJ2-4, with a possible D match to TRBD2 (7 bases). The CDR3 spans 19 residues. V was trimmed by 3 bases and J by 1 base, leaving 22 bases between them. Per the germline V gene, CDR1 is LNHNV and CDR2 is YYDKDF (reference sequence). The CDR3 DNA reads TGTGCCACCAGCAGGGTGACTAGCTTAGGGGGGTTGGCCAAAAACATTCAGTACTTC. Amino acids: CATSRVTSLGGLAKNIQYF.